This T cell receptor (beta chain) derives from a study of T cells after yellow fever vaccination. Deletions cut 3 bases from V and 4 bases from J, with 15 bases between. Germline CDR1 SGHVS, CDR2 FQNEAQ. CDR3 length: 15 residues. TCRdb re-called the 5' RACE reads through MiXCR, storing one row per CDR3 protein. The table lists nearly 350,000 distinct CDR3 sequences, roughly 7.5% of them singletons. General observations from the study: Overlap between CD4 and CD8 compartments was detected for a small share of clonotypes. Booster sampling recovered most clones from primary vaccination (roughly 96% CD4, approximately 88% CD8).

As to this clonotype: Its antigen is unknown.

The chain has TRBV7-8 and TRBJ1-2; the D gene is possibly TRBD1 (5 bases). The source material was PBMCs, sampled approximately 47 days after the first yellow fever vaccination. This clonotype originated in a man between 18 and 35 years old who received the YFV17D yellow fever vaccine. The CDR3 region is CASSFRDASSYGYTF. The CDR3 region has the DNA TGTGCCAGCAGCTTCCGGGACGCCTCTAGCTATGGCTACACCTTC. The complete variable domain, with remaining parts taken from reference TRBV7-8 and TRBJ1-2, reads GAGVSQSPRYKVAKRGQDVALRCDPISGHVSLFWYQQALGQGPEFLTYFQNEAQLDKSGLPSDRFFAERPEGSVSTLKIQRTQQEDSAVYLCASSFRDASSYGYTFGSGTRLTVV.